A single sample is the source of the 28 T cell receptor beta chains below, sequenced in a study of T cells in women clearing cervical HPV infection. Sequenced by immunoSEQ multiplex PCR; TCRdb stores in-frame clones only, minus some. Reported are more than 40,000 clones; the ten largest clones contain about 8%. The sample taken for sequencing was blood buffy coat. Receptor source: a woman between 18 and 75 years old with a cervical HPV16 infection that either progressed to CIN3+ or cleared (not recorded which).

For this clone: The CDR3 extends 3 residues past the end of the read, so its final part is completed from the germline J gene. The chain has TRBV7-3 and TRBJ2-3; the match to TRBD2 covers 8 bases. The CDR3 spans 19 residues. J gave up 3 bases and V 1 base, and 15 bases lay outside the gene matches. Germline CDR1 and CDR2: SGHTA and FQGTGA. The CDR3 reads CASSLREREKSLSTDTQYF. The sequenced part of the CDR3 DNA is TGTGCCAGCAGCTTAAGGGAGCGGGAGAAGTCCCTTTCAACAGATACG. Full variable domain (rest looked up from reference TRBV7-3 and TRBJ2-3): GAGVSQTPSNKVTEKGKYVELRCDPISGHTALYWYRQSLGQGPEFLIYFQGTGAADDSGLPNDRFFAVRPEGSVSTLKIQRTERGDSAVYLCASSLREREKSLSTDTQYFGPGTRLTVL.

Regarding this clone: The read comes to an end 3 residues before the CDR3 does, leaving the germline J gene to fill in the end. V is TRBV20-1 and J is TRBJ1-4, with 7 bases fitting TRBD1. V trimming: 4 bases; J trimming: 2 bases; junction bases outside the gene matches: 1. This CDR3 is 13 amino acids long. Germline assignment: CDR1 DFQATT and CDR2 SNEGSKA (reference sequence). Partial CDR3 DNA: TGCAGTGCTACCAGGGGGACTAATGAAAAA. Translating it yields CSATRGTNEK. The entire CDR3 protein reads CSATRGTNEKLFF.

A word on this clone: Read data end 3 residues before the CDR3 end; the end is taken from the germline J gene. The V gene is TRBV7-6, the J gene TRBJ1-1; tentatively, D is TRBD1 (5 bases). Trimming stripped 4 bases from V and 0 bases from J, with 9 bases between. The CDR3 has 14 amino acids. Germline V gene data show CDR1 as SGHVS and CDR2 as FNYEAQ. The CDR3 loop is CASSWGDMNTEAFF. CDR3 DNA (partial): TGTGCCAGCAGCTGGGGCGACATGAACACTGAA.

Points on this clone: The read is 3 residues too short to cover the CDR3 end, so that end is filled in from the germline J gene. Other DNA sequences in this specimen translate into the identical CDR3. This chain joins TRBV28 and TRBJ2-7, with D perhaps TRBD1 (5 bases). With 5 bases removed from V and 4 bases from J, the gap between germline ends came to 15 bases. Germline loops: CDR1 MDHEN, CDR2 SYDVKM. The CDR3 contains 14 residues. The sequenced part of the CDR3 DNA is TGTGCCAGCAGTCCCGACCAGGGTAGGTACGAG. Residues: CASSPDQGRYE. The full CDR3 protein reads CASSPDQGRYEQYF.

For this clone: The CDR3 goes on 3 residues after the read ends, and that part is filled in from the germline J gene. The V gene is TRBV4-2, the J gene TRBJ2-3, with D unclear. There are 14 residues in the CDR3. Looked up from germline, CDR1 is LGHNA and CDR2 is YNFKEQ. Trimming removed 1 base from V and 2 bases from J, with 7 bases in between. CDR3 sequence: CASSQVVATDTQYF. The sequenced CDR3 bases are TGTGCCAGCAGCCAAGTTGTGGCCACAGATACG.

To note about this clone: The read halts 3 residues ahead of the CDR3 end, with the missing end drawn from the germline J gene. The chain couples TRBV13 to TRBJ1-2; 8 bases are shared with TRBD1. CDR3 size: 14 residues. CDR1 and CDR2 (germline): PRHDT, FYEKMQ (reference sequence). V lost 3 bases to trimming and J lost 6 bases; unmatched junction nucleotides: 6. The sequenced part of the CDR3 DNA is TGTGCCAGCAGCTTCCTCAGGGGGCAAAATGGC. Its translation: CASSFLRGQNG. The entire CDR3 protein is CASSFLRGQNGYTF.

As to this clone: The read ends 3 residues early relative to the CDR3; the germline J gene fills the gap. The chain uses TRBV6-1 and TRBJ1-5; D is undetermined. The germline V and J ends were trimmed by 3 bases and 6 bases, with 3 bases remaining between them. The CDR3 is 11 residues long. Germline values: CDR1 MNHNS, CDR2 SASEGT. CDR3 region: CASSDGQPQHF. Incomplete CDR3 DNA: TGTGCCAGCAGTGACGGTCAGCCC.

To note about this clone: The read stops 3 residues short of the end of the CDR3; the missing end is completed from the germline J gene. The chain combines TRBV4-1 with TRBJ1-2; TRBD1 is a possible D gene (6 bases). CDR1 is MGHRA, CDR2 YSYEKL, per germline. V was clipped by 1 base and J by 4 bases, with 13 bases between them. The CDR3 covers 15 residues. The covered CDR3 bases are TGCGCCAGCAGCCAAGGCCCAGGACAGTTCTATGGC. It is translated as CASSQGPGQFYG. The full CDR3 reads CASSQGPGQFYGYTF.

Partial CDR3 DNA: TGTGCCAGCAGTGACTCGGCTGTATGGGACAGACTAAACACC. Amino acids: CASSDSAVWDRLNT. Given in full, the CDR3 is CASSDSAVWDRLNTIYF. This sequence joins TRBV6-4 and TRBJ1-3; 7 bases match TRBD1. The CDR3 goes on 3 residues after the read ends, and that part is filled in from the germline J gene. Trimming cost V 0 bases and J 6 bases; bases outside gene matches: 11. This CDR3 is 17 amino acids long. Germline CDR1 and CDR2: MRHNA and SNTAGT.

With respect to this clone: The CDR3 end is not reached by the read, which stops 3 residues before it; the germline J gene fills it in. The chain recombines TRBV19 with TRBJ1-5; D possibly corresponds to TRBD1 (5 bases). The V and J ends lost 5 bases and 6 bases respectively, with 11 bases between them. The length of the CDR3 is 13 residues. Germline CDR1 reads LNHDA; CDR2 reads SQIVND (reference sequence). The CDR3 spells CASSPGVGQPQHF. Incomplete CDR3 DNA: TGTGCCAGTAGTCCGGGGGTAGGTCAGCCC.

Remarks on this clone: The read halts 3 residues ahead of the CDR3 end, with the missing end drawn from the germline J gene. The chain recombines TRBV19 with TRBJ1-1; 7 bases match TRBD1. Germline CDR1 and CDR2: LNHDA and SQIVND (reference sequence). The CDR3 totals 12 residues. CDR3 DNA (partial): TGTGCCAGTAGTAAACCGGACAGGGAA. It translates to CASSKPDRE. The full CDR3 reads CASSKPDREAFF.

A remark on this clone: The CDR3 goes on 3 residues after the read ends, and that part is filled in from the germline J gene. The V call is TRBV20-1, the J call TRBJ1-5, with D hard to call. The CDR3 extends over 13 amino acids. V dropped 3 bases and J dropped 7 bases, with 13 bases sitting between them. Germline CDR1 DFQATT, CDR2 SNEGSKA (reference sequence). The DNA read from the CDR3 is TGCAGTGCTAGTTGGCAGAATAGCCAGCCC. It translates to CSASWQNSQP. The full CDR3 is CSASWQNSQPQHF.

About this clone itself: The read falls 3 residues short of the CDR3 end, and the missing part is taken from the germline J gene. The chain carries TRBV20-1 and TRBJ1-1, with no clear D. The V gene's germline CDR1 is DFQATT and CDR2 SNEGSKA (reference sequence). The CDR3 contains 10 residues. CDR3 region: CSAIYQAAFF. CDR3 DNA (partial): TGCAGTGCTATTTACCAAGCA.

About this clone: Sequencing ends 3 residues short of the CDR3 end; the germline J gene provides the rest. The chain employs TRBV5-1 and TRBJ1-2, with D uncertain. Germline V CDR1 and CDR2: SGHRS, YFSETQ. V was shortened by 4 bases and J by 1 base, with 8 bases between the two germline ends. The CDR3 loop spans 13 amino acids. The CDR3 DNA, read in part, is TGCGCCAGCAGCCAAGGACTTAACTATGGC. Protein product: CASSQGLNYG. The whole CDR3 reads CASSQGLNYGYTF.

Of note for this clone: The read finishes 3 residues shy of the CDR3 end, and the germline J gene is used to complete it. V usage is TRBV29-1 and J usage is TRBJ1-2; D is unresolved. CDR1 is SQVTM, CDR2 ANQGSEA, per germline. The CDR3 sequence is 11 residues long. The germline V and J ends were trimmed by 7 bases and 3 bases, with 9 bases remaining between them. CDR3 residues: CSARRDYGYTF. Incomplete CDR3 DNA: TGCAGCGCTCGACGGGACTATGGC.

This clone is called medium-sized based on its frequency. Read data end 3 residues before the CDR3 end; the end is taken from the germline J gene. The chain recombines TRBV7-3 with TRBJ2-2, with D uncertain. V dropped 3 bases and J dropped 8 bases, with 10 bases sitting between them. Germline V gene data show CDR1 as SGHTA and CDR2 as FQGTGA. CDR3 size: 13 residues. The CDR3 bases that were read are TGTGCCAGCAGCTTCCAGCGTAAGGGGGAG. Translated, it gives CASSFQRKGE. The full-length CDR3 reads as CASSFQRKGELFF.

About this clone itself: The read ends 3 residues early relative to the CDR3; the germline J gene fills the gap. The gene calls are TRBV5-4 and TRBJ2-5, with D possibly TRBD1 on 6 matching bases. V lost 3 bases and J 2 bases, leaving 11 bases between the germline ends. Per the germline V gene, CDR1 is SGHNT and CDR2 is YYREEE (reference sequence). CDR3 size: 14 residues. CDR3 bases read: TGTGCCAGCAGCTCCCGGGACACTCAAGAGACC. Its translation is CASSSRDTQET. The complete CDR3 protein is CASSSRDTQETQYF.

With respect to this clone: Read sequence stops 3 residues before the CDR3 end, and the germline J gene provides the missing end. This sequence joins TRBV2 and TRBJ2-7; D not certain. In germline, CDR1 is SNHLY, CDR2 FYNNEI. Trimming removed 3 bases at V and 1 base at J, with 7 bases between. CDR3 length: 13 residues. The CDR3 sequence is CASSESVSYEQYF. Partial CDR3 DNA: TGTGCCAGCAGTGAGTCAGTTTCCTACGAG.

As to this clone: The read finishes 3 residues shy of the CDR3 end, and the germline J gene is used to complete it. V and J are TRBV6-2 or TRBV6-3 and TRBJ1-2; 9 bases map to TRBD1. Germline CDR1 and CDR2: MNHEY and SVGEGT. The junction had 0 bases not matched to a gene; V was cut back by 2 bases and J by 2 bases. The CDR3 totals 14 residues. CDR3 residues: CASSYGTGNYGYTF. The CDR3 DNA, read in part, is TGTGCCAGCAGTTACGGGACAGGGAACTATGGC.

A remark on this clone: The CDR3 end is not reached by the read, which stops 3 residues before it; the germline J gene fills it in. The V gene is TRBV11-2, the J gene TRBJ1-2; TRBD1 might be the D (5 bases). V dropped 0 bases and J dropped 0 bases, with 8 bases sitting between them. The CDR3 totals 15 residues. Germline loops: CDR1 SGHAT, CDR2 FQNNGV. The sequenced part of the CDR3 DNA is TGTGCCAGCAGCTTAGATCCGGGGGCTAACTATGGC. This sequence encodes CASSLDPGANYG. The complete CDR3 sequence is CASSLDPGANYGYTF.

CDR3 amino acids: CASSLRQGTNTEAFF. CDR3 bases read: TGCGCCAGCAGCCTTCGACAGGGGACGAACACTGAA. This chain uses TRBV5-1 with TRBJ1-1; 8 bases agree with TRBD1. The read ends 3 residues early relative to the CDR3; the germline J gene fills the gap. The CDR3 totals 15 residues. Germline V gene sequence: CDR1 SGHRS, CDR2 YFSETQ. The V gene end was trimmed by 4 bases and the J gene end by 1 base; junction bases not matched to a gene: 6.

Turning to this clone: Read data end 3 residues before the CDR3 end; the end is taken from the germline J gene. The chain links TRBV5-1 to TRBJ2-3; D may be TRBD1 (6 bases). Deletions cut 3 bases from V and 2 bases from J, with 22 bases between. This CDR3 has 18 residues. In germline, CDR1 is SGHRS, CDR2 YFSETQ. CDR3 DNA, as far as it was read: TGCGCCAGCAGCTCGAAACTCATTCAGGGGCCATCCACAGATACG. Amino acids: CASSSKLIQGPSTDT. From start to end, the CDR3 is CASSSKLIQGPSTDTQYF.

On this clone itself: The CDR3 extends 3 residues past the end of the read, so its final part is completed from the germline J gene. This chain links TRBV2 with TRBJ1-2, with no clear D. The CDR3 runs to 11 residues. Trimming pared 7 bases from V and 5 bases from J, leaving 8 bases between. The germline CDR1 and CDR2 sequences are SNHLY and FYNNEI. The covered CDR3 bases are TGTGCCAGCACCCAGTTGTATGGC. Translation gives CASTQLYG. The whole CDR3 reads CASTQLYGYTF.

The covered CDR3 bases are TGTGCCAGCAGGACACATCAGACTAATGAAAAA. As protein: CASRTHQTNEK. The whole CDR3 protein is CASRTHQTNEKLFF. The chain joins TRBV28 to TRBJ1-4; D uncertain. The CDR3 is cut off 3 residues early in the read; its end comes from the germline J gene. Germline lookup yields CDR1 MDHEN and CDR2 SYDVKM. V dropped 6 bases and J dropped 2 bases, with 10 bases sitting between them. The CDR3 length is 14 residues.

CDR3 DNA (partial): TGCAGTGCTAGAGGGCGGGGGGCTGTCACTGAA. As protein: CSARGRGAVTE. The CDR3 reads in full as CSARGRGAVTEAFF. The chain combines TRBV20-1 with TRBJ1-1; possibly TRBD1 for D (6 bases). The read is 3 residues too short to cover the CDR3 end, so that end is filled in from the germline J gene. V was cut by 1 base and J by 4 bases, with 13 bases left in between. There are 14 residues in the CDR3. The germline V gene encodes CDR1 DFQATT and CDR2 SNEGSKA (reference sequence).

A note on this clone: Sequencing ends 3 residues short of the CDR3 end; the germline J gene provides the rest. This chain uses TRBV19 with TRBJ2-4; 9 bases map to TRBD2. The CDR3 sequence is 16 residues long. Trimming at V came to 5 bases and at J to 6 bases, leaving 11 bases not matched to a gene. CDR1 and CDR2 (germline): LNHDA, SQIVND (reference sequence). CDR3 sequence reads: CASSATSGLSGNIQYF. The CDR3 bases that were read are TGTGCCAGTAGTGCGACTAGCGGCCTCAGCGGAAACATT.

The CDR3 DNA, read in part, is TGCAGTGCTAGGGAGGCAGGGGGCACAGATACG. It translates to CSAREAGGTDT. The full CDR3 protein reads CSAREAGGTDTQYF. The rearrangement uses TRBV20-1 and TRBJ2-3, with TRBD1 as a possible D gene (6 bases). From the germline J gene comes the end of the CDR3, since the read stops 3 residues before it. CDR3 length equals 14 residues. The V gene lost 3 bases and the J gene lost 1 base, with 11 bases spanning the gap. Germline assignment: CDR1 DFQATT and CDR2 SNEGSKA (reference sequence).

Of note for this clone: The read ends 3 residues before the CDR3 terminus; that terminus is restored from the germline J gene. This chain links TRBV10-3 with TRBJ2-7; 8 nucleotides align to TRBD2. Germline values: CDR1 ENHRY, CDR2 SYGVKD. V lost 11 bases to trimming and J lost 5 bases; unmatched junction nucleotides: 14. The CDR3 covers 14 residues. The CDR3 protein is CALSGGRDGDEQYF. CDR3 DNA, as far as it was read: TGTGCCCTCTCGGGGGGGCGCGACGGGGACGAG.